The 3 T cell receptor beta chains below were found in one sample sequenced in a study of blood T cells in healthy people across ages. Primed by a sample-barcoded 5' primer and a J-beta primer mix, a second PCR proceeded for roughly 7 to 11 cycles. TCRdb itself ran the 5' RACE reads through MiXCR, one entry per CDR3 protein. The sample has 1.5 million to 2 million distinct CDR3 sequences, 30% to 35% seen once. The sequenced material came from blood. Receptor source: a woman younger than 45 in good health.

V usage is TRBV30 and J usage is TRBJ1-5; D unclear. CDR3 length: 14 residues. V lost 0 bases, J lost 1 base, and 7 bases lay in between. The germline V gene has CDR1 GTSNPN and CDR2 SVGIG (reference sequence). This chain's CDR3 is CAWSVMGSNQPQHF. The CDR3 DNA reads TGTGCCTGGAGTGTAATGGGGAGCAATCAGCCCCAGCATTTT.

The V call is TRBV9, the J call TRBJ2-7; 7 bases are a match to TRBD1. This CDR3 comprises 14 residues. With V trimmed by 3 bases and J by 3 bases, 6 bases remained unmatched. Germline loops: CDR1 SGDLS, CDR2 YYNGEE. In DNA, the CDR3 is TGTGCCAGCAGCGAGGGACAGAAGGGCTACGAGCAGTACTTC. Its translation: CASSEGQKGYEQYF.

This clonotype was counted a few times. The chain is built from TRBV4-1 and TRBJ1-1; possibly TRBD1 for D (6 bases). Germline CDR1 reads MGHRA; CDR2 reads YSYEKL. The CDR3 sequence is 16 residues long. V shed 0 bases and J shed 0 bases, with 11 bases lying between them. The CDR3 DNA sequence: TGCGCCAGCAGCCAAGACAGGGGTTACCTGAACACTGAAGCTTTCTTT. It is translated as CASSQDRGYLNTEAFF.